This TCR beta chain was identified during a study of blood T cells in healthy people across ages (dated by TCRdb to 2014 to 2015). Regarding the study in general: In model experiments, template switching captured roughly one uniquely barcoded TCR beta cDNA molecule for every two T cells. The study measured age-related changes in TCR beta repertoire diversity using deep sequencing normalized with unique cDNA molecular identifiers. Donors were grouped into four age groups: young (average roughly 15 years), middle-aged (roughly 38), aged (around 62) and long-lived (just over 80). Donors of different ages were randomly distributed across sequencing lanes to avoid experimental bias. Two additional independent replicas of 1 million unique cDNA reads from the same blood draw were analyzed for two donors (one aged 18 to 29 and one aged 80 or older). What the work shows at the level of the full study, not this receptor alone: Because profiling used bulk unsorted PBMCs, naive and antigen-experienced compartments could not be compared conclusively. Compared with the aged group, the long-lived group had more naive CD4+ T cells, fewer expanded clones and increased TCR diversity, suggesting age selection. Donor CMV infection status was unknown, potentially confounding age-related changes in expanded clonotypes. A strong correlation was found between observed TCR beta diversity and the percentage of naive T cells measured by flow cytometry. Estimates of total diversity based on one million sequenced T cells were regarded as lower bounds and as underestimates. Observed TCR beta diversity per million T cells fell roughly linearly with age, and a significant reduction was already apparent by age around 40.

The donors were about 40 Caucasian individuals from Russia, aged 6 to 90 years, who were systemically healthy. Each donor gave ten milliliters of peripheral blood, drawn into EDTA-treated Vacutainer tubes. Ficoll-Paque density-gradient centrifugation was used to isolate PBMCs, with at least 6 million per sample. Trizol reagent was used to extract total RNA from PBMCs, with at least 5.5 micrograms per sample. Naive CD45RAhigh/CD27high T cell percentages were measured by flow cytometry on a PBMC aliquot from every donor. The trim is 5 bases for V and 0 bases for J, with a gap of 11 bases between the germline ends. Its CDR3 holds 14 amino acids, cysteine through phenylalanine. Only the CDR3 part of the read is kept: 42 bases, read in frame from the first base. CDR1 and CDR2 were assigned from the germline V gene (reference sequence) as SEHNR and FQNEAQ. Concerning this clonotype: This receptor's antigen is unknown. No base quality values were provided; no much bigger clone lies one nucleotide off.

Receptors were amplified or captured by 5' RACE. A second PCR of about 6 to 12 cycles was run with a J-beta primer mix and a sample-barcoded 5' primer. Each TCR beta cDNA molecule received a unique molecular identifier from a template-switch 5' adaptor carrying 12 random nucleotides. Each sample yielded at least 2.5 million CDR3-containing paired-end reads. All of the RNA was converted into first-strand cDNA using the Mint cDNA synthesis kit, with a TRBC-specific oligonucleotide serving as the primer. All cDNA was treated with uracil-DNA glycosylase and then went through a first 18-cycle PCR with the universal primers M1SS and BC2_uni_R. The authors' pipeline ran thus. Normalization of each sample was performed by random selection of 1 million high-quality reads, each carrying a distinct molecular identifier. Instead of being binned into consensus sequences, reads with shared molecular identifiers were discarded. MiTCR, set to a Q25 quality threshold and the strictest error-elimination algorithm, was used for CDR3 identification, clonotype clustering and error correction. A nonparametric unseen species model with Euler transformation was used to estimate a lower bound on total TCR beta diversity. TCRdb applied fastp at Q25 and MiXCR to the public reads, then kept only in-frame beta chains. Under each unique CDR3 protein, matching rows form one entry showing the most common genes and DNA. The V and J calls, along with clone size, are taken from TCRdb and not from the paper's own processing. The sample table shows 1.8 million or so distinct CDR3 sequences, and approximately 40% are seen once. The ten largest clones represent roughly 23% of the sample.

The rearranged chain carries TRBV7-9 and TRBJ2-7; the D gene cannot be named for sure. The source of this sequence is a human donor in good health. Sequencing was carried out using blood. The DNA sequence is given as TGTGCCAGCAGCCCAACAATGAGCTCCTACGAGCAGTACTTC. It codes for CASSPTMSSYEQYF.